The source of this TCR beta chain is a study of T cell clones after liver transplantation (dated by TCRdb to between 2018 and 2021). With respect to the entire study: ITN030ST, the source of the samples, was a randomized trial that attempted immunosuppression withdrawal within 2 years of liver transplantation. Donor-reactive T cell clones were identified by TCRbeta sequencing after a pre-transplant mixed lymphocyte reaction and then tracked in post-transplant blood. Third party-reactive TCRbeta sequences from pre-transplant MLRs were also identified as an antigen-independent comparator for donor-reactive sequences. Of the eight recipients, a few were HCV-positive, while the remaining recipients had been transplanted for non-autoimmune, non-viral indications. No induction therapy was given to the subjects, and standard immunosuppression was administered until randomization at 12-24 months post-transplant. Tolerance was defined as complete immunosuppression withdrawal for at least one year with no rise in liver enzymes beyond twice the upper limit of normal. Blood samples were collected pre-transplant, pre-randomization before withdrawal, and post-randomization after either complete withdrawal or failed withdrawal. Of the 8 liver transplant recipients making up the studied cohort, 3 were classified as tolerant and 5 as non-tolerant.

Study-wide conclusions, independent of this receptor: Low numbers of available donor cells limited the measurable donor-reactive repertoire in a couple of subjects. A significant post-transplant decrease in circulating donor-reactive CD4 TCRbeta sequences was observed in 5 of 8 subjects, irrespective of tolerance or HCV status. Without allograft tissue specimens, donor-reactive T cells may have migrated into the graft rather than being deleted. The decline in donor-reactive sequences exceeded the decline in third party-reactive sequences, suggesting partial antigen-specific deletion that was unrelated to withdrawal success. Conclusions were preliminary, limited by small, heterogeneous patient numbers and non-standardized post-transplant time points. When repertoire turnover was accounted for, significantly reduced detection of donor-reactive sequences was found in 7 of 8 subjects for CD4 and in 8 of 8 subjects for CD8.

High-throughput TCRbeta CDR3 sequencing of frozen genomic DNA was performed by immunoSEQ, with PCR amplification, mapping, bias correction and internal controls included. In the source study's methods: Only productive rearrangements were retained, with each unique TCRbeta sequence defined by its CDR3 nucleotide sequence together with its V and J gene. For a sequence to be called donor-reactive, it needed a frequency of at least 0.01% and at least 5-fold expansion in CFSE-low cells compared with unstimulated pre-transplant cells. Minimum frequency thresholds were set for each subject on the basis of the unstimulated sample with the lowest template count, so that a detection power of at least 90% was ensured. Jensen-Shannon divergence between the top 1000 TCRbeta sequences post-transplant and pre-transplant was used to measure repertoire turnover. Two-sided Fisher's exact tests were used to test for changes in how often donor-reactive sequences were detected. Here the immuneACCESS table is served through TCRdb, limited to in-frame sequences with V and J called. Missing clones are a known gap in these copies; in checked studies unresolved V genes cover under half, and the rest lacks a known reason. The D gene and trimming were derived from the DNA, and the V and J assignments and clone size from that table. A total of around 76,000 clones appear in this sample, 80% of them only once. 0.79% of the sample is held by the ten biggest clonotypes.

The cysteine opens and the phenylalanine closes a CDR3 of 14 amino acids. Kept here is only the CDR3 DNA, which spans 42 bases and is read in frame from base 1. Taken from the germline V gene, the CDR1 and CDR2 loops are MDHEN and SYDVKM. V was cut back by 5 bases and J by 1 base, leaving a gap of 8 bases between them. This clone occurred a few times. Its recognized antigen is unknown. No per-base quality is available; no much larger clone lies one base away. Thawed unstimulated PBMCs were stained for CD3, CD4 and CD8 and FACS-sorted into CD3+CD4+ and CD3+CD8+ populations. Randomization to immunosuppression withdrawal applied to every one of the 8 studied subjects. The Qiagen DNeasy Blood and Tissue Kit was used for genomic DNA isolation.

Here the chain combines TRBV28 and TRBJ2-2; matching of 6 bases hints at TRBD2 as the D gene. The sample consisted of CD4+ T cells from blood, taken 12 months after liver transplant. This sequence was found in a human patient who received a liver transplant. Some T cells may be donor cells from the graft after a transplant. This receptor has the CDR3 CASSPGGNTGELFF. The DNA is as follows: TGTGCCAGCAGTCCCGGGGGGAACACCGGGGAGCTGTTTTTT.